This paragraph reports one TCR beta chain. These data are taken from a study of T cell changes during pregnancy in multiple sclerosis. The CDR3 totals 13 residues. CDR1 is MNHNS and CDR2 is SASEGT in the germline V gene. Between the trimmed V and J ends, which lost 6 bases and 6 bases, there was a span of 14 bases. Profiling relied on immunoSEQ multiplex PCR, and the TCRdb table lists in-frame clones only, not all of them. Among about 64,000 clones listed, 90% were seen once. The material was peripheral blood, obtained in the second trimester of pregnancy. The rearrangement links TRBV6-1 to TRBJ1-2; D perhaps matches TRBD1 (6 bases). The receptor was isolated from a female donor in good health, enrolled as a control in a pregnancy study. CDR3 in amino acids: CASRETGDDGYTF. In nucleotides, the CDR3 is TGTGCCAGCAGAGAGACAGGAGACGATGGCTACACCTTC.